The sequence of this T cell receptor (beta chain) was determined in a study of blood T cell repertoires in COVID-19. Study as a whole: From T cells, B-cell-depleted T cells, or PBMCs came the material, which was cDNA or gDNA.

The CDR3 contains 14 residues. Trimming took 1 base from V and 4 from J, leaving 9 bases between them. Germline V gene data show CDR1 as SGHTA and CDR2 as FQGNSA. Authors' processing steps: Quantification of nucleated cells was approximated via reference gene primer amplification. Assay: immunoSEQ multiplex PCR; the TCRdb copy retains only in-frame clones and omits some. Clonal size and the V and J genes are those of that table, whereas D and trimming came from the DNA. The sample holds roughly 230,000 clones, around four fifths seen once. The rearrangement uses TRBV7-2 and TRBJ2-3; D unclear. The sample comprised peripheral blood. The receptor's source is a woman aged 55 to 70 with active or convalescent COVID-19. CDR3 DNA sequence: TGTGCCAGCAGCTTAGTGCTAGGTCCAGATACGCAGTATTTT. Translated: CASSLVLGPDTQYF.